The entry that follows covers one T cell receptor (beta chain) sequence. The source of the sample is a study of tumor T cells in aggressive B-cell lymphoma. CDR3 length: 16 amino acids. Germline assignment: CDR1 SGHNT and CDR2 YYREEE (reference sequence). TCRdb keeps only in-frame clones here, not all; method: immunoSEQ multiplex PCR. The repertoire consists of around 10,000 clones, with 92% occurring once and the leading ten covering more than 2.5%. Sequencing was done on a sample of tumor tissue. The receptor comes from an adult with diffuse large B cell lymphoma. The chain recombines TRBV5-4 with TRBJ2-5, with 8 bases matching TRBD1. The tail of the sequence fits TRBJ2-7 better, so the J call may be wrong. The CDR3 sequence: CASSLSSDRAPYEQYF. The CDR3 DNA follows: TGTGCCAGCAGCTTGTCCTCGGACAGGGCCCCTTACGAGCAGTACTTC.